The 16 T cell receptor beta chains below come from one sample, sequenced in a study of identical twins. TCRdb used MiXCR to reprocess the 5' RACE reads, holding one entry per CDR3 protein. Altogether 1.5 million or so distinct CDR3 sequences are present, around a third being singletons, with the ten largest covering 0.25% to 0.3%. Material: cord blood. The receptors were sampled from a newborn girl in good health.

The chain links TRBV4-1 to TRBJ2-7; 15 nucleotides line up with TRBD2. Losses at the gene ends were 3 bases for V and 7 bases for J; bases not matched to a gene: 4. Germline-derived CDR1 and CDR2 are MGHRA and YSYEKL. The CDR3 totals 15 residues. The CDR3 nucleotides are TGCGCCAGCAGCCACGGGACTAGCGGGGGGTCGGAGCAGTACTTC. Translation gives CASSHGTSGGSEQYF.

This chain links TRBV7-2 with TRBJ1-1, with 10 bases lining up with TRBD1. V lost 4 bases and J lost 5; bases outside the gene matches: 7. The length of the CDR3 is 15 residues. From germline, CDR1 is SGHTA and CDR2 FQGNSA. CDR3 in amino acids: CASSWTGGEGTEAFF. The CDR3 DNA reads TGTGCCAGCAGCTGGACAGGGGGTGAGGGAACTGAAGCTTTCTTT.

The chain links TRBV11-2 to TRBJ1-5; D unresolved. Deletions cut 4 bases from V and 4 bases from J, with 17 bases between. Germline values: CDR1 SGHAT, CDR2 FQNNGV. This CDR3 comprises 16 residues. CDR3 DNA: TGTGCCAGCAGCTCTCCACAGATCGACGGTAATCAGCCCCAGCATTTT. Translating gives CASSSPQIDGNQPQHF.

CDR3 DNA sequence: TGTGCCAACAATCCCACCAGCGGGGGGGCAGATACGCAGTATTTT. Its translation: CANNPTSGGADTQYF. The chain uses TRBV4-2 and TRBJ2-3, with 10 nucleotides matching TRBD2. Germline CDR1 LGHNA, CDR2 YNFKEQ. Losses at the gene ends were 10 bases for V and 4 bases for J; bases not matched to a gene: 11. The CDR3 totals 15 residues.

This clonotype has only a few counts. The CDR3 sequence: CASRSGTGGSQPQHF. CDR3 DNA sequence: TGTGCCAGCAGATCCGGGACAGGGGGATCTCAGCCCCAGCATTTT. The rearrangement links TRBV2 to TRBJ1-5; 11 positions match TRBD1. The V segment lost 6 bases and the J segment 6 bases; nucleotides outside the gene matches: 7. The CDR3 has 15 residues. Germline values: CDR1 SNHLY, CDR2 FYNNEI.

This clonotype was seen a few times. The rearrangement joins TRBV5-1 to TRBJ1-4; no reliable D call. The CDR3 has 14 amino acids. Germline values: CDR1 SGHRS, CDR2 YFSETQ. V was shortened by 4 bases and J by 3 bases, with 10 bases between the two germline ends. CDR3 sequence reads: CASSTQHPNEKLFF. In DNA form, the CDR3 reads TGCGCCAGCAGCACACAGCACCCTAATGAAAAACTGTTTTTT.

This sequence joins TRBV7-2 and TRBJ2-1; D may correspond to TRBD1 or TRBD2 (5 bases each). This CDR3 has 17 amino acids. V dropped 2 bases and J dropped 0 bases, with 14 bases sitting between them. Germline values: CDR1 SGHTA, CDR2 FQGNSA. The DNA for the CDR3 is TGTGCCAGCAGCTTAATGGGGACGATGAGCTCCTACAATGAGCAGTTCTTC. Its protein product is CASSLMGTMSSYNEQFF.

The V and J genes are TRBV7-9 and TRBJ1-4; D remains ambiguous. V was pared by 5 bases and J by 15 bases, with 13 bases between. The V gene's germline CDR1 is SEHNR and CDR2 FQNEAQ (reference sequence). The CDR3 is 11 amino acids. The CDR3: CASSNGSGMFF. The CDR3 DNA reads TGTGCCAGCAGCAACGGAAGTGGAATGTTTTTT.

This clonotype showed up many times. CDR3 region: CASTPDPYNEQFF. DNA of the CDR3: TGTGCCAGCACCCCCGACCCTTACAATGAGCAGTTCTTC. The gene calls are TRBV12-3 or TRBV12-4 and TRBJ2-1; no definite D call. V lost 7 bases to trimming and J lost 4 bases, with 11 bases between them. This CDR3 spans 13 amino acids.

The chain employs TRBV29-1 and TRBJ2-7; 14 bases are a match to TRBD2. The CDR3 has 15 residues. Germline V gives CDR1 SQVTM, CDR2 ANQGSEA. The V segment lost 7 bases and the J segment 10 bases; nucleotides outside the gene matches: 15. The CDR3 bases are TGCAGCGCTGAGGACCTAGGGGGACTAGCGGGAGAACAGTACTTC. Protein: CSAEDLGGLAGEQYF.

The chain combines TRBV20-1 with TRBJ2-5; maybe TRBD1 (5 bases). The end of the DNA is better explained by TRBJ2-7, so the J call may be wrong. The germline V gene has CDR1 DFQATT and CDR2 SNEGSKA (reference sequence). The CDR3 is made up of 12 amino acids. As DNA, the CDR3 is TGCAGTGCTAGACCTTGGGGCGACGAGCAGTACTTC. Translating gives CSARPWGDEQYF.

The chain joins TRBV20-1 to TRBJ2-3; 8 bases are a match to TRBD2. V dropped 5 bases and J dropped 2; count of bases not matched to a gene: 6. The CDR3 covers 14 residues. The germline V gene encodes CDR1 DFQATT and CDR2 SNEGSKA (reference sequence). This CDR3 is CSAVTSGATDTQYF. The CDR3 region has the DNA TGCAGTGCTGTCACTAGCGGAGCCACAGATACGCAGTATTTT.

This clonotype was observed a few times. The chain links TRBV20-1 to TRBJ1-1; D is unclear. V lost 0 bases and J 4 bases, leaving 6 bases between the germline ends. CDR1 is DFQATT, CDR2 SNEGSKA, per germline (reference sequence). This CDR3 has 12 amino acids. CDR3 amino acids: CSAREPSTEAFF. The CDR3 DNA sequence: TGCAGTGCTAGAGAACCCAGCACTGAAGCTTTCTTT.

The sample holds a few counts of this clonotype. The V gene is TRBV3-1, the J gene TRBJ2-3; D may be TRBD2 (5 bases). Trimming cost V 2 bases and J 5 bases, with 17 bases left between them. The CDR3 loop spans 16 amino acids. Germline V gene sequence: CDR1 LGHDT, CDR2 YNNKEL (reference sequence). CDR3 region: CASSQRALGAEDTQYF. CDR3 in DNA: TGTGCCAGCAGCCAAAGGGCCCTAGGAGCGGAAGATACGCAGTATTTT.

This clonotype has just a few counts. The chain combines TRBV20-1 with TRBJ1-2, with no clear D. The germline gives CDR1 DFQATT, CDR2 SNEGSKA (reference sequence). The length of the CDR3 is 11 residues. V dropped 5 bases and J dropped 4 bases, with 8 bases sitting between them. CDR3 sequence (DNA): TGCAGTGCTCCGCAGCCCTATGGCTACACCTTC. Translating gives CSAPQPYGYTF.

A note on this clonotype: Given a much more abundant clone one base away, this may be a read error. The chain is built from TRBV6-5 and TRBJ2-2; D call uncertain. Germline CDR1 MNHEY, CDR2 SVGAGI. The CDR3 sequence is 13 residues long. With 2 bases removed from V and 1 base from J, the gap between germline ends came to 2 bases. Here the CDR3 reads CASSYENTGELFF. CDR3 nucleotide sequence: TGTGCCAGCAGTTACGAGAACACCGGGGAGCTGTTTTTT.